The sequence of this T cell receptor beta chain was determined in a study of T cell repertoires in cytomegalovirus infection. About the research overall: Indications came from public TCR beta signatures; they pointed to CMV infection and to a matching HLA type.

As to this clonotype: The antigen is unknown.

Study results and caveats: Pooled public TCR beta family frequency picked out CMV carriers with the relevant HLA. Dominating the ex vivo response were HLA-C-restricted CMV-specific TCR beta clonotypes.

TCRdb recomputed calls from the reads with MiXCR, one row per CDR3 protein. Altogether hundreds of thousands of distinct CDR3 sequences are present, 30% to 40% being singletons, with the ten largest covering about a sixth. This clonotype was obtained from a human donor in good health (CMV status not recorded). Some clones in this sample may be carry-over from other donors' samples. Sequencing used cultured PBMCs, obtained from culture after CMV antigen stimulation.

The DNA of the CDR3 is TGTGCCAGTAGTGGGGGTCAGGTCGGGCAGCCCCAGCATTTT. Protein: CASSGGQVGQPQHF. J is TRBJ1-5 and V is TRBV19, with TRBD1 as a possible D gene (5 bases). The V gene lost 5 bases and the J gene lost 7 bases, with 15 bases spanning the gap. The CDR3 consists of 14 residues. Germline values: CDR1 LNHDA, CDR2 SQIVND (reference sequence).